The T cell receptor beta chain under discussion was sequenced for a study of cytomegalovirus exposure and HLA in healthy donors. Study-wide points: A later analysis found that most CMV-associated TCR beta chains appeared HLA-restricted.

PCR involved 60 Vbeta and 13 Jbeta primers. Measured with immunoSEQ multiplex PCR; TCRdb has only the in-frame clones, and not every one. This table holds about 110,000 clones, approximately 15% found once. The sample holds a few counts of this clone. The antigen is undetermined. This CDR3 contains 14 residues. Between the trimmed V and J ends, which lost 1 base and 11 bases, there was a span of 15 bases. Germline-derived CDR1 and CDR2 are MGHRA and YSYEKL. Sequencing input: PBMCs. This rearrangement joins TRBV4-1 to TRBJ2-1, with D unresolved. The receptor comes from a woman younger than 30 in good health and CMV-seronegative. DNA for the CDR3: TGCGCCAGCAGCCAAGTGCTGGCACCCGTTCAGCAGTTCTTC. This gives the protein CASSQVLAPVQQFF.